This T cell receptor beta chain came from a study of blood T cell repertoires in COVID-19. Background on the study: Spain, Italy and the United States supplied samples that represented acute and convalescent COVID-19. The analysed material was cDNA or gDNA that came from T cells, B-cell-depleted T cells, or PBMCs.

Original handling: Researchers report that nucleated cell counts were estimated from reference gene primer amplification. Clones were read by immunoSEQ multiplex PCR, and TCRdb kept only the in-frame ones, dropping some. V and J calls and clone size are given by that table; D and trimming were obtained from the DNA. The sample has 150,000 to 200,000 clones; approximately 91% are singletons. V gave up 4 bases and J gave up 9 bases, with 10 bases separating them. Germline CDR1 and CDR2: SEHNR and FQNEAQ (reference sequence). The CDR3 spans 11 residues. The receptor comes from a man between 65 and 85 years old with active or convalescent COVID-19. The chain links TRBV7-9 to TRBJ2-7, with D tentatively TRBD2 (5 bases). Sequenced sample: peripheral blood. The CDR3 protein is CASSSGSGQYF. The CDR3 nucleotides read TGTGCCAGCAGCTCGGGGTCCGGGCAGTACTTC.